This TCR beta chain was observed in a study of blood T cell repertoires in COVID-19. Study-wide background: From the United States, Italy and Spain came samples of acute and convalescent COVID-19. The analysed material was cDNA or gDNA that came from T cells, B-cell-depleted T cells, or PBMCs.

Study processing details: How many nucleated cells were present was estimated from reference gene primer amplification. Clones were read by immunoSEQ multiplex PCR, and TCRdb kept only the in-frame ones, dropping some. V and J calls plus clone size are reproduced from that table; the DNA served to infer D and trimming. The data contain hundreds of thousands of clones, 82% of them singletons. The CDR3 contains 14 residues. V lost 0 bases and J 4 bases, leaving 9 bases between the germline ends. Germline V CDR1 and CDR2: LGHNT, FRNRAP. This clonotype originated in an older woman with active or convalescent COVID-19. The chain couples TRBV12-5 to TRBJ1-1; D call uncertain. The source material was peripheral blood. The CDR3 bases are TGTGCTAGTGGTTTGGTACCACTGTTCACTGAAGCTTTCTTT. Protein product: CASGLVPLFTEAFF.